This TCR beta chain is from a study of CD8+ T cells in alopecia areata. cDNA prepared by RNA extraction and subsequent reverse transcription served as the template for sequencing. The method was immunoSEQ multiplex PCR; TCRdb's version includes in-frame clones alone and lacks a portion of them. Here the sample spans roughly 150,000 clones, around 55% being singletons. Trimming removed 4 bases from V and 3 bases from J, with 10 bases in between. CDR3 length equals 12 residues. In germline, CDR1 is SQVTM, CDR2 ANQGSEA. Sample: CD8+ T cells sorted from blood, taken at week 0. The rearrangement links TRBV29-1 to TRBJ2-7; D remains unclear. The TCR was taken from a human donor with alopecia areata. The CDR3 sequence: CSVGVQGYEQYF. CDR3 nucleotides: TGCAGCGTTGGCGTTCAAGGCTACGAGCAGTACTTC.